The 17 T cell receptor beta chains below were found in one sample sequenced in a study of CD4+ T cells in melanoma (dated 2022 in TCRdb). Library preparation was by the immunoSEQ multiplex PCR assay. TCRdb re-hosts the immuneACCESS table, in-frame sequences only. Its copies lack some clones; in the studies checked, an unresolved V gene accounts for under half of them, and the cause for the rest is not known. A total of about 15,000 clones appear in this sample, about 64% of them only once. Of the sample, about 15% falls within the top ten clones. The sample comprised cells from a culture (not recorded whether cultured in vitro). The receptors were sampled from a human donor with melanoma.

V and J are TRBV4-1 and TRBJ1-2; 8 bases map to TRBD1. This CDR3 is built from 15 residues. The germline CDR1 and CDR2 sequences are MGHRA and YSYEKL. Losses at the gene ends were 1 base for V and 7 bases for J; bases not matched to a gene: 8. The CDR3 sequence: CASSQGDRFLSGYTF. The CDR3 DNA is TGCGCCAGCAGCCAAGGGGACAGGTTCCTATCTGGCTACACCTTC.

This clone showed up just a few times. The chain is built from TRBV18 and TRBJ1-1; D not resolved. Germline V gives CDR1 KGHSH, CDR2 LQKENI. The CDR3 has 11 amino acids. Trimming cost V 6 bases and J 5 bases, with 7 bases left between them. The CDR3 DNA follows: TGTGCCAGCTCCCCAGGAACTGAAGCTTTCTTT. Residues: CASSPGTEAFF.

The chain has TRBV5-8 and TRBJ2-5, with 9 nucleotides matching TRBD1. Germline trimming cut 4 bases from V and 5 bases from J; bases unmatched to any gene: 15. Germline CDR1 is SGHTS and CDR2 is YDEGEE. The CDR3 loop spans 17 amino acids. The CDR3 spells CASSTGTGSGRRETQYF. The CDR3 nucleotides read TGTGCCAGCAGCACTGGGACAGGGAGTGGTCGACGGGAGACCCAGTACTTC.

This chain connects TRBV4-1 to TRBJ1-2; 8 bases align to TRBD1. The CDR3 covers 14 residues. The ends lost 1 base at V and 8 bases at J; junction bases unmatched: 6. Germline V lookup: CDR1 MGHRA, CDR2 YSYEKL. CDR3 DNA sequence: TGCGCCAGCAGCCAAGGGACAGGGACGCGAGGCTACACCTTC. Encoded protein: CASSQGTGTRGYTF.

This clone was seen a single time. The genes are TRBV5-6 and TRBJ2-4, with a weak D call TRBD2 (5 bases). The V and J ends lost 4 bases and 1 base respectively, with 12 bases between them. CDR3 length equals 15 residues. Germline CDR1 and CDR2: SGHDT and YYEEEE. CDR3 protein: CASSPEPGAKNIQYF. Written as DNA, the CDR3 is TGTGCCAGCAGCCCGGAACCGGGGGCCAAAAACATTCAGTACTTC. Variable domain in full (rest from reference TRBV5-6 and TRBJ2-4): DAGVTQSPTHLIKTRGQQVTLRCSPKSGHDTVSWYQQALGQGPQFIFQYYEEEERQRGNFPDRFSGHQFPNYSSELNVNALLLGDSALYLCASSPEPGAKNIQYFGAGTRLSVL.

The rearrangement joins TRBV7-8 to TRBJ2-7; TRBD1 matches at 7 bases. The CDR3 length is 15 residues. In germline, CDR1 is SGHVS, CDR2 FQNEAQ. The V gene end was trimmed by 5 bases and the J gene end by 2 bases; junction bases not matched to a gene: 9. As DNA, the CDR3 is TGTGCCAGCAGCCCGGACGGGACAGCAACCTACGAGCAGTACTTC. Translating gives CASSPDGTATYEQYF.

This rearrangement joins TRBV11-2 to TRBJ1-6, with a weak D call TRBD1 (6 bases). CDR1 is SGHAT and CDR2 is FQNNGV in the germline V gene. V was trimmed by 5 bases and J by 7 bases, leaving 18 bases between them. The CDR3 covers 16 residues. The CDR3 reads CASSPSTGPRNSPLHF. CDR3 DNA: TGTGCCAGCAGCCCGTCAACAGGGCCAAGGAATTCACCCCTCCACTTT.

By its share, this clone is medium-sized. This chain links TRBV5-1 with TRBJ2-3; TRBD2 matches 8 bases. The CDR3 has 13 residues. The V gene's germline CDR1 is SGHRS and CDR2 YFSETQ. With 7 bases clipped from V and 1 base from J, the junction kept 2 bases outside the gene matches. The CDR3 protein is CASGRGGTDTQYF. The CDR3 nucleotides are TGCGCCAGCGGGCGGGGGGGCACAGATACGCAGTATTTT.

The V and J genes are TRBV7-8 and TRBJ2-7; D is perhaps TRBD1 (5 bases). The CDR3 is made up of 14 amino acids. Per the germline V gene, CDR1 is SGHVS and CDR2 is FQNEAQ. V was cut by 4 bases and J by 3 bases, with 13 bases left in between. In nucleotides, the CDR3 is TGTGCCAGCAGCTCCTATGACAGCTACTACGAGCAGTACTTC. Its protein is CASSSYDSYYEQYF.

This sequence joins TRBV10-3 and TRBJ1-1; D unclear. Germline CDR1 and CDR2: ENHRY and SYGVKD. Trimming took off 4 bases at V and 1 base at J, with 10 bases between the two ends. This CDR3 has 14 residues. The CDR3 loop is CAISGWGGNTEAFF. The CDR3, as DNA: TGTGCCATCAGTGGGTGGGGTGGGAACACTGAAGCTTTCTTT.

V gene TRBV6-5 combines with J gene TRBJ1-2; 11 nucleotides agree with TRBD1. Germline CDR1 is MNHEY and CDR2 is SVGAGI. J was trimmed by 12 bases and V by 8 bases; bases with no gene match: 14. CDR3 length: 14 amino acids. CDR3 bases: TGTGCCAGCCGATCCGGACAGGGGGCAATAACTGACACCTTC. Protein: CASRSGQGAITDTF.

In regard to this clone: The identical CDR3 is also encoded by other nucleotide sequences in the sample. The DNA of the CDR3 is TGTGCCAGCTCACCAGGTACCTTAGAGACCCAGTACTTC. Its protein product is CASSPGTLETQYF. This chain joins TRBV18 and TRBJ2-5; no clear D gene. V gave up 2 bases and J gave up 4 bases, with 8 bases separating them. Germline V CDR1 and CDR2: KGHSH, LQKENI. There are 13 residues in the CDR3.

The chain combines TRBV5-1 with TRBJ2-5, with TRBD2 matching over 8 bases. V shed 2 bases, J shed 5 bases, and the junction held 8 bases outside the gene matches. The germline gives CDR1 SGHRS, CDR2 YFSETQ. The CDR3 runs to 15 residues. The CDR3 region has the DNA TGCGCCAGCAGCTTAAGCGGGGGTACCGCGGAGACCCAGTACTTC. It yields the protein CASSLSGGTAETQYF.

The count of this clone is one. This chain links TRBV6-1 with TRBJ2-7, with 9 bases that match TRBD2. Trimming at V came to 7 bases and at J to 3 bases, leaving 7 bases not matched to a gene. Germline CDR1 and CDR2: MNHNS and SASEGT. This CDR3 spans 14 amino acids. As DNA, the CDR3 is TGTGCCAGCACCCCGCTAGCGGGGAGCTACGAGCAGTACTTC. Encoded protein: CASTPLAGSYEQYF.

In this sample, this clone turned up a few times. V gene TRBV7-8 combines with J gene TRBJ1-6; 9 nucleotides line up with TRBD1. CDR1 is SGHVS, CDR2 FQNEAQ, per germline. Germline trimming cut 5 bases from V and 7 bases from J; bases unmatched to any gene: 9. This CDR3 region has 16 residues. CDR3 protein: CASSPTGGRGNSPLHF. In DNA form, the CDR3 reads TGTGCCAGCAGCCCCACAGGGGGCAGGGGGAATTCACCCCTCCACTTT.

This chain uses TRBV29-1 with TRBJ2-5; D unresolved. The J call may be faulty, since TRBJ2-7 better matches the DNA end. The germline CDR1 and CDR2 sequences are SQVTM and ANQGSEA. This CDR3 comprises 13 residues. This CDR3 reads CSVVVKREDEQYF. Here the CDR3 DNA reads TGCAGCGTTGTTGTAAAGCGTGAGGACGAGCAGTACTTC.

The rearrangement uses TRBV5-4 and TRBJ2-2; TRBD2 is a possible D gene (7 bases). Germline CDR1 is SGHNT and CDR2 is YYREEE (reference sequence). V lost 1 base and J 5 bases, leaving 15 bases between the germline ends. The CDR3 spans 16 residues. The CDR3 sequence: CASSLSGGGYTGELFF. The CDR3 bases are TGTGCCAGCAGCTTGTCTGGCGGGGGCTATACCGGGGAGCTGTTTTTT.